This paragraph reports one T cell receptor beta chain. This entry is derived from a study of blood T cell repertoires in COVID-19. Whole-study context: The samples span acute and convalescent COVID-19 from the United States, Italy and Spain.

Original handling: The authors estimated nucleated cell counts from reference gene primer amplification. Here immunoSEQ multiplex PCR was the method, and the copy in TCRdb shows in-frame clones only, minus some. From that table come the V and J calls and clone size; the DNA was used to work out D and trimming. The table has approximately 300,000 clones, nearly 90% seen once. Enrolled through a virtual design, the participants were between about 18 and 100 years of age and came from under 30 US areas. In Cohort 3, a recovered donor had either two negative PCRs, clearance, or symptom resolution. There are 16 residues in the CDR3. Trimming removed 4 bases from V and 5 bases from J; junction bases left unmatched: 9. Germline assignment: CDR1 SGHDN and CDR2 FVKESK.

This TCR came from a woman aged 25-40 years who had recovered from COVID-19. This sequence joins TRBV14 and TRBJ2-1; TRBD2 aligns across 9 bases. The sample comprised PBMCs or T cells enriched from blood (not recorded which). The CDR3 region has the DNA TGTGCCAGCAGCCCCCCCGAGGGACTAGCCCACAATGAGCAGTTCTTC. Its translation is CASSPPEGLAHNEQFF.